The entry below describes one T cell receptor (beta chain). This clone may be a read error of a much larger clone one base away. This sample was taken from a study of T cells in Graves' hyperthyroidism and ophthalmopathy. On the study more broadly: Pretreatment peripheral blood was obtained at initial diagnosis.

Germline lookup yields CDR1 SGHTA and CDR2 FQGNSA. V shed 3 bases, J shed 8 bases, and the junction held 9 bases outside the gene matches. The CDR3 covers 15 residues. Across 18 months, stable Graves' hyperthyroidism was marked by no progression to ophthalmopathy. Not enrolled were patients with uncontrolled infection, other autoimmune disease, pregnancy or lactation. Researchers amplified the TCR beta CDR3 regions from RNA transcripts. A first-round RT-PCR of the TCR CDR3 used the HTBI primer set. TCRdb recomputed calls from the multiplex PCR reads with MiXCR, one row per CDR3 protein. The sample has approximately 640,000 distinct CDR3 sequences, around 15% seen once.

The chain is built from TRBV7-2 and TRBJ2-1; 8 bases line up with TRBD1. The source is a man aged 50-60 years with Graves' hyperthyroidism. Specimen: blood. CDR3 sequence reads: CASSFGQGAHDEQFF. The DNA of the CDR3 is TGTGCCAGCAGCTTCGGACAGGGAGCCCACGATGAGCAGTTCTTC.